A single sample is the source of the 13 T cell receptor beta chains below, sequenced in a study of T-cell reconstitution after alpha-beta-depleted transplantation in children. Unique molecular identifiers were incorporated into the prepared TCRbeta library. MiXCR, run by TCRdb on the PCR reads, gives a single entry per CDR3 protein. The repertoire holds 480,000 or so distinct CDR3 sequences, with about 11% as singletons. Specimen: PBMCs, collected before TCRalphabeta/CD19-depleted stem cell transplant. These receptors came from a child younger than 10 with inherited bone marrow failure, due to receive a stem cell transplant.

This clonotype has only a few counts. V usage is TRBV7-2 and J usage is TRBJ2-2; 11 nucleotides line up with TRBD1. The trim removed 3 bases at V and 4 bases at J, leaving 7 bases unmatched. This CDR3 contains 17 residues. CDR1 SGHTA and CDR2 FQGNSA come from the germline V gene. The CDR3 DNA reads TGTGCCAGCAGCTTCCGGACAGGGGGCATAAGCACCGGGGAGCTGTTTTTT. Protein: CASSFRTGGISTGELFF.

Remarks on this clonotype: A much bigger clone sits one base away, suggesting this may be a read error. The rearrangement links TRBV4-1 to TRBJ2-7; possibly TRBD2 for D (7 bases). Germline V lookup: CDR1 MGHRA, CDR2 YSYEKL. The CDR3 is 16 residues long. The V end was cut by 4 bases, the J end by 2 bases, with 18 bases between. CDR3 bases: TGCGCCAGCAGCCCAATGGGGGCGGGAGCCCCCTACGAGCAGTACTTC. Translating it yields CASSPMGAGAPYEQYF.

This clonotype was observed many times. The chain's CDR3 is CASGAGFQETQYF. CDR3 sequence (DNA): TGTGCCAGTGGGGCGGGGTTTCAAGAGACCCAGTACTTC. The chain couples TRBV19 to TRBJ2-5, with D perhaps TRBD2 (6 bases). V gave up 8 bases and J gave up 2 bases, with 12 bases separating them. The CDR3 has 13 residues. Germline V lookup: CDR1 LNHDA, CDR2 SQIVND (reference sequence).

The chain has TRBV29-1 and TRBJ2-7; 7 nucleotides line up with TRBD1. Germline CDR1 and CDR2: SQVTM and ANQGSEA. V lost 2 bases, J lost 1 base, and 2 bases stayed unmatched. The CDR3 consists of 13 residues. CDR3 in DNA: TGCAGCGTTGAATGGGACAGTTCCTACGAGCAGTACTTC. This sequence encodes CSVEWDSSYEQYF.

This clonotype was detected many times. The rearrangement uses TRBV12-3 or TRBV12-4 and TRBJ2-1; either TRBD1 or TRBD2 may supply D (6 bases each). Trimming left V 4 bases short and J 2 bases short, with 30 bases between. The CDR3 has 21 residues. The CDR3 reads CASSSTDRTDRRDSAYNEQFF. CDR3 in DNA: TGTGCCAGCAGTTCCACCGACAGGACAGACCGGAGGGATTCGGCCTACAATGAGCAGTTCTTC.

This clonotype came up many times. The chain carries TRBV7-9 and TRBJ2-7, with D perhaps matching TRBD2 (6 bases). V was cut by 6 bases and J by 5 bases, with 14 bases left in between. Germline values: CDR1 SEHNR, CDR2 FQNEAQ (reference sequence). CDR3 length equals 13 residues. In DNA form, the CDR3 reads TGTGCCAGCAGTCGGACTACGGCCCACGAGCAGTACTTC. Translation: CASSRTTAHEQYF.

The rearrangement joins TRBV7-9 to TRBJ1-2; 8 nucleotides align to TRBD1. Trimming removed 4 bases from V and 6 bases from J; junction bases left unmatched: 1. The CDR3 sequence is 12 residues long. Per the germline V gene, CDR1 is SEHNR and CDR2 is FQNEAQ (reference sequence). CDR3 region: CASSSDRDGYTF. As DNA, the CDR3 is TGTGCCAGCAGCTCGGACAGGGATGGCTACACCTTC.

Ten or more counts support this clonotype. This rearrangement joins TRBV10-1 to TRBJ1-2; D gene uncertain. CDR3 size: 13 residues. Deletions cut 6 bases from V and 3 bases from J, with 11 bases between. The germline V gene has CDR1 WNHNN and CDR2 SYGVQD (reference sequence). In DNA form, the CDR3 reads TGCGCCAGCAGCGTCAAAATCTACTATGGCTACACCTTC. The encoded protein is CASSVKIYYGYTF.

This clonotype occurred many times. This CDR3 is CSARGTSGTLAYEQYF. As DNA, the CDR3 is TGCAGTGCTAGAGGAACTAGCGGGACCTTAGCCTACGAGCAGTACTTC. The chain employs TRBV20-1 and TRBJ2-7, with 10 nucleotides matching TRBD2. The length of the CDR3 is 16 residues. Germline V gene lookup returns CDR1 DFQATT and CDR2 SNEGSKA (reference sequence). V trimming: 1 base; J trimming: 2 bases; junction bases outside the gene matches: 8.

This clonotype appeared many times. The V and J genes are TRBV4-3 and TRBJ2-1; D unclear. This CDR3 comprises 13 residues. CDR1 is LGHNA and CDR2 is YSLEER in the germline V gene. V lost 2 bases to trimming and J lost 10 bases, with 12 bases between them. CDR3 amino acids: CASSQTLDREQFF. CDR3 DNA sequence: TGCGCCAGCAGCCAAACCCTAGATAGAGAGCAGTTCTTC.

This clonotype was picked up many times. The chain carries TRBV28 and TRBJ2-2; D possibly matches TRBD1 or TRBD2 (6 bases each). V lost 5 bases and J lost 6, with 19 bases in between. The CDR3 spans 16 residues. From germline, CDR1 is MDHEN and CDR2 SYDVKM. CDR3: CASSEGDFIVAGELFF. The CDR3 region has the DNA TGTGCCAGCAGTGAGGGGGACTTCATAGTGGCCGGGGAGCTGTTTTTT.

In this sample, this clonotype turned up many times. The CDR3 here is CASMRREGRKGGELFF. CDR3 DNA: TGTGCCAGTATGCGGCGGGAGGGCCGAAAGGGCGGGGAGCTGTTTTTT. This rearrangement joins TRBV19 to TRBJ2-2; TRBD2 agrees at 9 bases. V trimming: 7 bases; J trimming: 7 bases; junction bases outside the gene matches: 13. Germline-derived CDR1 and CDR2 are LNHDA and SQIVND (reference sequence). The CDR3 is made up of 16 amino acids.

This clonotype was detected only a few times. The V call is TRBV13, the J call TRBJ1-1; D is unclear. V lost 4 bases, J lost 0 bases, and 12 bases lay in between. The CDR3 length is 15 residues. Germline values: CDR1 PRHDT, CDR2 FYEKMQ (reference sequence). The CDR3 is CASSSGRSMNTEAFF. Here the CDR3 DNA reads TGTGCCAGCAGCTCAGGACGGAGCATGAACACTGAAGCTTTCTTT.